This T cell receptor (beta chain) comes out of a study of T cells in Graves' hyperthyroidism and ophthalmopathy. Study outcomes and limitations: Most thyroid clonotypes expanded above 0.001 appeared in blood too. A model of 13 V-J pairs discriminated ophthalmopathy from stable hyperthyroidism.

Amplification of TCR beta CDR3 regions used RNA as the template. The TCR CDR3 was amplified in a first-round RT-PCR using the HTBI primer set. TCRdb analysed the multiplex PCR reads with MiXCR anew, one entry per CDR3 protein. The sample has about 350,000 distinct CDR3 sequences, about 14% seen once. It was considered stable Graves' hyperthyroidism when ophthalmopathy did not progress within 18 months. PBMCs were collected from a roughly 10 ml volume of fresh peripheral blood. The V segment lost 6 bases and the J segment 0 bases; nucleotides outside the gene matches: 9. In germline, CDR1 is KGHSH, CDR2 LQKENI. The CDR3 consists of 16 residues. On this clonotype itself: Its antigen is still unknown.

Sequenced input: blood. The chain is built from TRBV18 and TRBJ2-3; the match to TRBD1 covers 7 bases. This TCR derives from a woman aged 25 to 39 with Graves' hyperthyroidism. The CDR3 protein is CASSLNRGRSTDTQYF. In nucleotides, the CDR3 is TGTGCCAGCTCCCTCAACAGGGGCCGGAGCACAGATACGCAGTATTTT.